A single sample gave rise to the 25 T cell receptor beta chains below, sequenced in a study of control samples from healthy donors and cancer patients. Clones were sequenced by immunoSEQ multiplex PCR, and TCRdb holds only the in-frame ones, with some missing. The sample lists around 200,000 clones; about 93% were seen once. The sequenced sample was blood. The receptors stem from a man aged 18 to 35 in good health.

CDR3 nucleotides: TGCGCCAGCAGCCGGAAGGGCTCGGGGACAGGGGATACGAACACCGGGGAGCTGTTTTTT. Translated: CASSRKGSGTGDTNTGELFF. V usage is TRBV4-1 and J usage is TRBJ2-2; the match to TRBD1 covers 10 bases. CDR1 and CDR2 (germline): MGHRA, YSYEKL. J was trimmed by 0 bases and V by 4 bases; bases with no gene match: 14. This CDR3 comprises 20 residues.

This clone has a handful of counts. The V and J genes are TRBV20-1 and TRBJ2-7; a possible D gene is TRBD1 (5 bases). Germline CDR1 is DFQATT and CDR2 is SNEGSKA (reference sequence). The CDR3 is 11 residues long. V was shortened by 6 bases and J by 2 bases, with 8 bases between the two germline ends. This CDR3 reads CSARATYEQYF. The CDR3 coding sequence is TGCAGTGCCAGGGCTACCTACGAGCAGTACTTC.

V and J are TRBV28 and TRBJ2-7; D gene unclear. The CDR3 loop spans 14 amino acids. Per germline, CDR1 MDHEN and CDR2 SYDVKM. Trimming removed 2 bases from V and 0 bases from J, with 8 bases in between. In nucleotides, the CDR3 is TGTGCCAGCAGTTTAGGTTCTTTCTCCTACGAGCAGTACTTC. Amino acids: CASSLGSFSYEQYF.

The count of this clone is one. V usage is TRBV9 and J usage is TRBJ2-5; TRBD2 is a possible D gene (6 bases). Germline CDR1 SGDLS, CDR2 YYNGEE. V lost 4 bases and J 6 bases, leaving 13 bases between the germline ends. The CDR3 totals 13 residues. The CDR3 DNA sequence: TGTGCCAGCAGCCCCGGGACTCCTCAGACCCAGTACTTC. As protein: CASSPGTPQTQYF.

CDR3 loop: CASSLTGGDYGYTF. The CDR3 bases are TGTGCCAGCAGTTTAACAGGGGGCGACTATGGCTACACCTTC. This rearrangement joins TRBV28 to TRBJ1-2, with TRBD1 identical over 9 bases. J lost 3 bases, V lost 2 bases, and 1 base had no gene match. This CDR3 comprises 14 residues. Per germline, CDR1 MDHEN and CDR2 SYDVKM.

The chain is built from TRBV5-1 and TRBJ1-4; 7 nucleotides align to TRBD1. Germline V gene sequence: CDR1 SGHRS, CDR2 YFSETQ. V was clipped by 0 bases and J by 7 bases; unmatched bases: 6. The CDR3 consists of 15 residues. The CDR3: CASSLVTGSIEKLFF. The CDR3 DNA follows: TGCGCCAGCAGCTTGGTGACAGGGTCTATTGAAAAACTGTTTTTT.

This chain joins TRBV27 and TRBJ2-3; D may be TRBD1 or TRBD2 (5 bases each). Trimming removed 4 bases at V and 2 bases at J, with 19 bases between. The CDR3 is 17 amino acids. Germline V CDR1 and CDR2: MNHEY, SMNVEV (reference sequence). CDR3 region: CASSSPRGGGVTDTQYF. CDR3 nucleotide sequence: TGTGCCAGCAGTTCCCCGAGGGGCGGTGGGGTCACAGATACGCAGTATTTT.

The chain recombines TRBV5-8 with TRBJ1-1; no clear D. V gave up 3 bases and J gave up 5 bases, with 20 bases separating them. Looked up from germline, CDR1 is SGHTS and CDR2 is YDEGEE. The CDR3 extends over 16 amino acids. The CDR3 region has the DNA TGTGCCAGCAGCTCCGGCCGAGGAGGTTTTTGGACTGAAGCTTTCTTT. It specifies CASSSGRGGFWTEAFF.

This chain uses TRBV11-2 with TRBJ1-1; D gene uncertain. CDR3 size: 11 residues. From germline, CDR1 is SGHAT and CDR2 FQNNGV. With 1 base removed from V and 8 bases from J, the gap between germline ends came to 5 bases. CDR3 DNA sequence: TGTGCCAGCAGCTTAGCCAGCGAAGCTTTCTTT. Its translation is CASSLASEAFF.

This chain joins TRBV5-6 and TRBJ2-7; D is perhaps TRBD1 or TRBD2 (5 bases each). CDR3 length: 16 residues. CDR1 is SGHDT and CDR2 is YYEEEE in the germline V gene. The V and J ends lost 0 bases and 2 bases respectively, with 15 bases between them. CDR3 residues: CASSLARGVSPYEQYF. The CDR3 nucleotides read TGTGCCAGCAGCTTGGCTCGGGGCGTAAGTCCCTACGAGCAGTACTTC.

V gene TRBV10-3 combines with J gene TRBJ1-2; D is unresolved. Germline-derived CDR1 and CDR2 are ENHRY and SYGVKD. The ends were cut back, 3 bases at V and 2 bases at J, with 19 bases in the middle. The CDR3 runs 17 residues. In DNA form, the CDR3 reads TGTGCCATCAGTGATGTGGGCACGACCTGGAGGAACTATGGCTACACCTTC. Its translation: CAISDVGTTWRNYGYTF.

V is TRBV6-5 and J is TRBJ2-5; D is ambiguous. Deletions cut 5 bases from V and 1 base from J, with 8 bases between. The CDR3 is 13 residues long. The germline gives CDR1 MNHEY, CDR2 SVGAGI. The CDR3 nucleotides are TGTGCCAGCAGTAGTCGCTCCCAAGAGACCCAGTACTTC. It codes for CASSSRSQETQYF.

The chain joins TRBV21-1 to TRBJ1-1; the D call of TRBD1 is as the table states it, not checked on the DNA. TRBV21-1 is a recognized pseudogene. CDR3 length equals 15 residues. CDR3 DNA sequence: TGTGCCAGCAGCAAAAGGACAGGGGGAGACACTGAAGCTTTCTTT. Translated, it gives CASSKRTGGDTEAFF.

As DNA, the CDR3 is TGTGCCAGCATGGGGACTAGCGGACTCTACGAGCAGTACTTC. Protein sequence: CASMGTSGLYEQYF. This rearrangement joins TRBV7-2 to TRBJ2-7, with 11 bases matching TRBD2. V lost 7 bases, J lost 3 bases, and 5 bases stayed unmatched. Germline V gives CDR1 SGHTA, CDR2 FQGNSA. The CDR3 spans 14 residues.

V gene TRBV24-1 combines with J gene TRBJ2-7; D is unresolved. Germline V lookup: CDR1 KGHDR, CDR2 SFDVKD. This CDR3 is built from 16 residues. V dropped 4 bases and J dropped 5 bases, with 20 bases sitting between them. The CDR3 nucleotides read TGTGCCACCAGTGACCCCTCTGGCCGGTTGGGTGACGAGCAGTACTTC. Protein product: CATSDPSGRLGDEQYF.

The CDR3 coding sequence is TGCAGCGTTGGAGGGACACCTTATAGCAATCAGCCCCAGCATTTT. The encoded protein is CSVGGTPYSNQPQHF. The chain is built from TRBV29-1 and TRBJ1-5, with a possible D match to TRBD1 (6 bases). From germline, CDR1 is SQVTM and CDR2 ANQGSEA. Trimming removed 4 bases from V and 0 bases from J, with 13 bases in between. The CDR3 covers 15 residues.

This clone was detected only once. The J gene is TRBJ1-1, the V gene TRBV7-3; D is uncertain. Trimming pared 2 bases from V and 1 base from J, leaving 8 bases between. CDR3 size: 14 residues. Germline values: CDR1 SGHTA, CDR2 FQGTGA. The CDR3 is CASSLDGGNTEAFF. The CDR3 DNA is TGTGCCAGCAGCTTAGATGGAGGGAACACTGAAGCTTTCTTT.

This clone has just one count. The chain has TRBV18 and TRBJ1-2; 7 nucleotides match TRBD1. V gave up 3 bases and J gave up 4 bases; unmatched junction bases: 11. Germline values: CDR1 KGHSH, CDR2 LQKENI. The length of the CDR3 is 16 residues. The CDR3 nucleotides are TGTGCCAGCTCACCCGACAGGGAGGCGAAATTCTATGGCTACACCTTC. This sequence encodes CASSPDREAKFYGYTF.

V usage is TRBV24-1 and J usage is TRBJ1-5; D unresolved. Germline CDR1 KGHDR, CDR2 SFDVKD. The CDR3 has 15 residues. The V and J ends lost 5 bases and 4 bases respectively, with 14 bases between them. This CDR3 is CATSGSSRANQPQHF. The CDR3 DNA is TGTGCCACCAGTGGAAGTAGCCGGGCTAATCAGCCCCAGCATTTT.

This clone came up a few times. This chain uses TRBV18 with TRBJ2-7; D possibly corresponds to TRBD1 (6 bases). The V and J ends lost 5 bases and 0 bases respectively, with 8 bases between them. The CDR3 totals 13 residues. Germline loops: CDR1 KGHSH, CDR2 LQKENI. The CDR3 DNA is TGTGCCAGCTCAGGACAGAGCTCCTACGAGCAGTACTTC. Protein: CASSGQSSYEQYF. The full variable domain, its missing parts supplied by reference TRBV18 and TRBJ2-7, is NAGVMQNPRHLVRRRGQEARLRCSPMKGHSHVYWYRQLPEEGLKFMVYLQKENIIDESGMPKERFSAEFPKEGPSILRIQQVVRGDSAAYFCASSGQSSYEQYFGPGTRLTVT.

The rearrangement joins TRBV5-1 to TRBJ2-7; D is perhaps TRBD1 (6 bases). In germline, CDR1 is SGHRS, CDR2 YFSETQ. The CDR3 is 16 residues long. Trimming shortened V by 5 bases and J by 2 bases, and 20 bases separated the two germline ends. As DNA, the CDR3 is TGCGCCAGCAGTTCGTTCTCCGGGACAATCGCCTACGAGCAGTACTTC. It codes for CASSSFSGTIAYEQYF.

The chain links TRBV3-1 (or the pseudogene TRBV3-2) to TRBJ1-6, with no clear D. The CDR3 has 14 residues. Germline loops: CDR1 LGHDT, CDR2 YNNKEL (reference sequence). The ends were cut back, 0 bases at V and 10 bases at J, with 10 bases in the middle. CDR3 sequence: CASSQDDQESPLHF. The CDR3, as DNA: TGTGCCAGCAGCCAAGATGATCAGGAATCACCCCTCCACTTT.

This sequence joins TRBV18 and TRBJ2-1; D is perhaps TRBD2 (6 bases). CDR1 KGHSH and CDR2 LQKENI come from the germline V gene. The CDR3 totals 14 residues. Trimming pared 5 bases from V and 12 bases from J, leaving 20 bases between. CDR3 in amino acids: CASSAARSGTVQFF. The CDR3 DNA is TGTGCCAGCTCAGCCGCGAGGTCTGGGACTGTGCAGTTCTTC.

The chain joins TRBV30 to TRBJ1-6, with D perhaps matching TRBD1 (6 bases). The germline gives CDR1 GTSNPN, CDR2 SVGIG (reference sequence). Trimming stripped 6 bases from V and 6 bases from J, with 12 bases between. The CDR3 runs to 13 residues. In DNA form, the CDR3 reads TGTGCCTGCGGACAGTCCGGTAATTCACCCCTCCACTTT. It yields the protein CACGQSGNSPLHF.

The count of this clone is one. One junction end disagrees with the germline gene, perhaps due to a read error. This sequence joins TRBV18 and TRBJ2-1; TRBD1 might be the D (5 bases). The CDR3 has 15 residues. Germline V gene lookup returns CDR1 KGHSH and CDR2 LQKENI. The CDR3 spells CASSPRQGDNGEQFF. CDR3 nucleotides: TGTGCCAGCTCACCGCGCCAGGGTGATAACGGTGAGCAATTCTTC.